The 24 T cell receptor beta chains given below trace back to one sample, sequenced in a study of T cell responses to AZD1222 COVID-19 vaccine. Sequencing used immunoSEQ multiplex PCR; TCRdb keeps in-frame clones, though not all of them. The profile covers approximately 150,000 clones, with around 91% appearing a single time and 5% to 6.5% taken by the ten largest. The sequencing used peripheral blood, collected 28 days after the second AZD1222 dose. These receptors all come from an adult who received the AZD1222 COVID-19 vaccine.

A single count supports this clone. The chain recombines TRBV18 with TRBJ2-7; D remains unclear. Germline V gene lookup returns CDR1 KGHSH and CDR2 LQKENI. The CDR3 totals 11 residues. The V end was cut by 6 bases, the J end by 7 bases, with 10 bases between. The CDR3 coding sequence is TGTGCCAGCTCCCGGATCGGGGAGCAGTACTTC. Amino acids: CASSRIGEQYF.

The V gene is TRBV5-1, the J gene TRBJ1-2; a weak D match, TRBD1 (6 bases). The CDR3 runs 13 residues. Between the trimmed V and J ends, which lost 1 base and 5 bases, there was a span of 9 bases. Germline values: CDR1 SGHRS, CDR2 YFSETQ. The CDR3 here is CASSLSGEYGYTF. The DNA for the CDR3 is TGCGCCAGCAGCTTGTCAGGGGAATATGGCTACACCTTC.

This sequence joins TRBV4-2 and TRBJ1-5, with D tentatively TRBD1 (5 bases). This CDR3 region has 15 residues. CDR1 is LGHNA, CDR2 YNFKEQ, per germline. The V end was cut by 3 bases, the J end by 9 bases, with 18 bases between. The CDR3 reads CASSQTEGDQRPQHF. CDR3 bases: TGTGCCAGCAGCCAGACGGAAGGGGACCAGCGGCCCCAGCATTTT.

The chain has TRBV10-3 and TRBJ1-3; 9 positions agree with TRBD1. V lost 10 bases to trimming and J lost 0 bases; unmatched junction nucleotides: 10. CDR1 ENHRY and CDR2 SYGVKD come from the germline V gene. CDR3 length: 16 amino acids. The CDR3 sequence: CATSGQGFSSGNTIYF. In DNA form, the CDR3 reads TGTGCCACCTCGGGACAGGGTTTTTCCTCTGGAAACACCATATATTTT.

The V and J genes are TRBV7-2 and TRBJ2-1; D remains unclear. This CDR3 is built from 14 residues. V gave up 3 bases and J gave up 5 bases, with 11 bases separating them. The germline gives CDR1 SGHTA, CDR2 FQGNSA. The CDR3 coding sequence is TGTGCCAGCAGCTTGTCCCTAGGTGACAATGAGCAGTTCTTC. The encoded protein is CASSLSLGDNEQFF. Using reference TRBV7-2 and TRBJ2-1 for the parts outside the CDR3, the full variable domain is GAGVSQSPSNKVTEKGKDVELRCDPISGHTALYWYRQSLGQGLEFLIYFQGNSAPDKSGLPSDRFSAERTGGSVSTLTIQRTQQEDSAVYLCASSLSLGDNEQFFGPGTRLTVL.

The J gene is TRBJ2-4, the V gene TRBV28, with D tentatively TRBD1 (5 bases). This CDR3 is built from 15 residues. V gave up 8 bases and J gave up 3 bases, with 17 bases separating them. Looked up from germline, CDR1 is MDHEN and CDR2 is SYDVKM. CDR3 residues: CASYDREAHKNIQYF. In nucleotides, the CDR3 is TGTGCCAGCTACGACAGAGAGGCTCACAAAAACATTCAGTACTTC.

The chain employs TRBV6-5 and TRBJ2-7; the D is unclear. Trimming removed 10 bases at V and 0 bases at J, with 16 bases between. Germline CDR1 and CDR2: MNHEY and SVGAGI. The CDR3 consists of 14 residues. This CDR3 is CATIPRVNSYEQYF. Written as DNA, the CDR3 is TGTGCCACCATCCCCCGGGTTAACTCCTACGAGCAGTACTTC.

CDR3 sequence: CASSLIRGNSPLHF. Here the CDR3 DNA reads TGTGCCAGCAGTTTGATCAGGGGAAATTCACCCCTCCACTTT. The genes are TRBV27 and TRBJ1-6; perhaps TRBD1 as D (6 bases). CDR1 MNHEY and CDR2 SMNVEV come from the germline V gene (reference sequence). The V end was cut by 3 bases, the J end by 7 bases, with 10 bases between. This CDR3 comprises 14 residues.

This clone was seen a single time. The CDR3 DNA is TGTGCCAGCAGCGAGTCCCCCGACTTACGTGAGCAGTTCTTC. Protein sequence: CASSESPDLREQFF. The chain joins TRBV9 to TRBJ2-1; D remains ambiguous. Germline V gene data show CDR1 as SGDLS and CDR2 as YYNGEE. This CDR3 comprises 14 residues. The germline V and J ends were trimmed by 3 bases and 9 bases, with 16 bases remaining between them.

The chain joins TRBV5-1 to TRBJ1-3; D uncertain. Between the trimmed V and J ends, which lost 1 base and 0 bases, there was a span of 5 bases. The germline V gene encodes CDR1 SGHRS and CDR2 YFSETQ. The CDR3 covers 14 residues. The DNA for the CDR3 is TGCGCCAGCAGCTTGAGTTCCTCTGGAAACACCATATATTTT. The encoded protein is CASSLSSSGNTIYF.

This chain joins TRBV1 and TRBJ1-2. TRBV1 is deemed a pseudogene. This CDR3 spans 14 amino acids. The CDR3 spells CTSSQEGGDYGYTF. The CDR3 coding sequence is TGCACCAGCAGCCAAGAGGGGGGTGACTATGGCTACACCTTC.

J is TRBJ1-4 and V is TRBV25-1, with D unclear. This CDR3 is built from 15 residues. Germline V gene data show CDR1 as MGHDK and CDR2 as SYGVNS. V lost 11 bases and J lost 1, with 17 bases in between. The CDR3 loop reads CAAGDRAQTNEKLFF. Written as DNA, the CDR3 is TGTGCCGCCGGGGATCGGGCGCAAACTAATGAAAAACTGTTTTTT.

This chain joins TRBV19 and TRBJ1-3; D unclear. The CDR3 totals 12 residues. Trimming cost V 6 bases and J 1 base, with 4 bases left between them. Germline-derived CDR1 and CDR2 are LNHDA and SQIVND (reference sequence). The CDR3, as DNA: TGTGCCAGTAGCCTTTCTGGAAACACCATATATTTT. It specifies CASSLSGNTIYF.

The rearrangement uses TRBV7-2 and TRBJ1-5; a possible D gene is TRBD1 (5 bases). The V gene lost 3 bases and the J gene lost 4 bases, with 7 bases spanning the gap. The CDR3 length is 13 residues. Germline-derived CDR1 and CDR2 are SGHTA and FQGNSA. In DNA, the CDR3 is TGTGCCAGCAGCTTCGGGGGTAATCAGCCCCAGCATTTT. It specifies CASSFGGNQPQHF.

The chain employs TRBV6-5 and TRBJ1-5; possibly TRBD1 for D (5 bases). CDR1 and CDR2 (germline): MNHEY, SVGAGI. Trimming removed 6 bases from V and 4 bases from J, with 7 bases in between. CDR3 size: 12 residues. CDR3 nucleotides: TGTGCCAGCAGGGGGGGGAATCAGCCCCAGCATTTT. Its protein product is CASRGGNQPQHF.

V and J are TRBV7-2 and TRBJ2-2; 8 nucleotides match TRBD1. J gave up 6 bases and V 6 bases, and 21 bases lay outside the gene matches. This CDR3 has 19 residues. Looked up from germline, CDR1 is SGHTA and CDR2 is FQGNSA. The CDR3 reads CASRLRADRVSLASGELFF. The CDR3 DNA reads as TGTGCCAGCAGACTTAGAGCGGACAGGGTTTCACTTGCTTCCGGGGAGCTGTTTTTT.

The chain recombines TRBV6-5 with TRBJ1-2; D is unresolved. Germline V gene sequence: CDR1 MNHEY, CDR2 SVGAGI. The V end was cut by 7 bases, the J end by 2 bases, with 17 bases between. This CDR3 region has 15 residues. This chain's CDR3 is CASKGGSLWNYGYTF. The CDR3 bases are TGTGCCAGCAAGGGTGGGTCACTATGGAACTATGGCTACACCTTC.

The chain links TRBV30 to TRBJ1-4; unclear D gene. The CDR3 length is 14 residues. Germline values: CDR1 GTSNPN, CDR2 SVGIG (reference sequence). Trimming removed 5 bases from V and 1 base from J, with 11 bases in between. Here the CDR3 DNA reads TGTGCCTGGCAAGAAGGAGGAACTAATGAAAAACTGTTTTTT. Translated: CAWQEGGTNEKLFF.

The V call is TRBV28, the J call TRBJ1-2, with D tentatively TRBD1 (6 bases). V lost 3 bases and J lost 4, with 9 bases in between. The CDR3 runs to 13 residues. Germline V CDR1 and CDR2: MDHEN, SYDVKM. The CDR3 region is CASSLRQVYGYTF. The CDR3 DNA reads TGTGCCAGCAGTTTGAGACAGGTCTATGGCTACACCTTC.

The chain joins TRBV19 to TRBJ1-5, with D possibly TRBD1 on 6 matching bases. The length of the CDR3 is 17 residues. CDR1 and CDR2 from the germline V gene are LNHDA and SQIVND (reference sequence). V lost 4 bases and J 1 base, leaving 17 bases between the germline ends. In DNA, the CDR3 is TGTGCCAGTAGTAAATCCCTGAGAGGGGGAAGCAATCAGCCCCAGCATTTT. Translated: CASSKSLRGGSNQPQHF.

J is TRBJ2-7 and V is TRBV19; D possibly corresponds to TRBD1 (6 bases). The ends were cut back, 4 bases at V and 0 bases at J, with 13 bases in the middle. CDR1 LNHDA and CDR2 SQIVND come from the germline V gene (reference sequence). CDR3 length equals 15 residues. In nucleotides, the CDR3 is TGTGCCAGTAGTACTTTACAGGGCGGCTCCTACGAGCAGTACTTC. Translating gives CASSTLQGGSYEQYF.

This chain links TRBV10-3 with TRBJ2-4; D may be TRBD2 (7 bases). There are 16 residues in the CDR3. Trimming removed 7 bases at V and 3 bases at J, with 19 bases between. The V gene's germline CDR1 is ENHRY and CDR2 SYGVKD. CDR3: CAIKKQGGDDKNIQYF. The CDR3 bases are TGTGCCATCAAGAAACAGGGAGGGGACGACAAAAACATTCAGTACTTC.

The gene calls are TRBV5-6 and TRBJ1-4; the D gene is possibly TRBD1 (6 bases). This CDR3 spans 16 amino acids. V gave up 3 bases and J gave up 4 bases, with 16 bases separating them. From germline, CDR1 is SGHDT and CDR2 YYEEEE. CDR3 protein: CASSSMPTGYNEKLFF. CDR3 DNA sequence: TGTGCCAGCAGCTCAATGCCTACAGGGTATAATGAAAAACTGTTTTTT.

The chain carries TRBV18 and TRBJ2-3; TRBD2 might be the D (6 bases). V gave up 3 bases and J gave up 2 bases, with 15 bases separating them. This CDR3 is built from 16 residues. CDR1 is KGHSH, CDR2 LQKENI, per germline. CDR3: CASSPSGTSITDTQYF. The CDR3 DNA reads TGTGCCAGCTCACCCTCCGGGACTTCAATCACAGATACGCAGTATTTT.